This is a list of T cell receptor beta chains from one sample in a study of blood T cell repertoires in COVID-19. Only in-frame clones appear in the TCRdb table, and some are missing; sequencing was by immunoSEQ multiplex PCR. The top ten hold about 3.5% of the sample, which has hundreds of thousands of clones, 70% to 80% seen once. The sample comprised peripheral blood. All receptors come from a woman over 75 with acute or convalescent COVID-19. Each CDR3 is given with its conserved first and last residue. The D gene is left open where the match is weak. Clone size appears in some rows only: once, few, many, or a class for an expanded clone.

D	size	V	J	CDR3	DNA
-	-	TRBV19	TRBJ1-3	CASSIDPRSSGNTIYF	TGTGCCAGTAGTATAGATCCTCGTTCCTCTGGAAACACCATATATTTT
-	-	TRBV6-2/TRBV6-3	TRBJ2-1	CASSPRGRGNYNEQFF	TGTGCCAGCAGTCCCCGGGGTCGGGGAAATTACAATGAGCAGTTCTTC
-	-	TRBV27	TRBJ1-2	CVSTHSRQGLLYGYTF	TGTGTGAGTACCCATTCGCGTCAGGGCCTCCTCTATGGCTACACCTTC
TRBD1	-	TRBV10-3	TRBJ2-1	CAIRGQSSYNEQFF	TGTGCCATCAGGGGACAGAGCTCCTACAATGAGCAGTTCTTC
-	-	TRBV27	TRBJ1-6	CASSFTGSPLHF	TGTGCCAGCAGTTTTACGGGTTCACCCCTCCACTTT
TRBD2	-	TRBV18	TRBJ2-1	CASSPGLAGKNAQQFF	TGTGCCAGCTCACCAGGACTAGCGGGAAAAAATGCCCAGCAGTTCTTC
TRBD2	-	TRBV9	TRBJ2-1	CASSVVGTSGRNEQFF	TGTGCCAGCAGCGTAGTAGGGACTAGCGGGAGAAATGAGCAGTTCTTC
-	-	TRBV12-3/TRBV12-4	TRBJ1-6	CASSQGRDSPLHF	TGTGCCAGCAGTCAAGGTCGGGATTCACCCCTCCACTTT
-	-	TRBV10-3	TRBJ2-2	CAISEYSPGELFF	TGTGCCATCAGTGAATATAGCCCCGGGGAGCTGTTTTTT
TRBD2	once	TRBV5-4	TRBJ2-1	CASSFKVGLAAYNEQFF	TGTGCCAGCAGCTTTAAAGTGGGACTAGCGGCCTACAATGAGCAGTTCTTC
TRBD1	-	TRBV18	TRBJ2-2	CASSPPGTGVAGELFF	TGTGCCAGCTCACCACCGGGGACAGGGGTAGCCGGGGAGCTGTTTTTT
-	-	TRBV29-1	TRBJ1-2	CSVDLNYGYTF	TGCAGCGTTGACCTTAACTATGGCTACACCTTC
-	-	TRBV6-5	TRBJ1-5	CASRAAYNQPQHF	TGTGCCAGCAGAGCAGCGTACAATCAGCCCCAGCATTTT
TRBD1	few	TRBV7-8	TRBJ1-5	CASSFGTGRGNQPQHF	TGTGCCAGCAGCTTTGGGACAGGGAGGGGCAATCAGCCCCAGCATTTT
-	-	TRBV3-1/TRBV3-2	TRBJ1-4	CASSQDRAGIETNEKLFF	TGTGCCAGCAGCCAAGATCGCGCAGGGATAGAAACTAATGAAAAACTGTTTTTT
-	-	TRBV5-1	TRBJ1-1	CASSLEGGRTEAFF	TGCGCCAGCAGCTTGGAAGGGGGTCGCACTGAAGCTTTCTTT
TRBD2	many	TRBV7-2	TRBJ2-1	CASSLAGSYNEQFF	TGTGCCAGCAGCCTAGCGGGGAGCTACAATGAGCAGTTCTTC
TRBD1	-	TRBV27	TRBJ1-1	CASSSRGLNTEAFF	TGTGCCAGCAGTTCCAGGGGGCTGAACACTGAAGCTTTCTTT
TRBD1	many	TRBV29-1	TRBJ1-2	CSVSTGVLGYTF	TGCAGCGTGTCCACAGGGGTCCTCGGCTACACCTTC
-	-	TRBV19	TRBJ1-2	CASSRTSRYGYTF	TGTGCCAGTAGCCGGACTTCGCGGTATGGCTACACCTTC
-	-	TRBV15	TRBJ2-2	CATSRDLGAWELFF	TGTGCCACCAGCAGAGATCTGGGGGCTTGGGAGCTGTTTTTT
-	-	TRBV28	TRBJ2-3	CASSSTSLGTDTQYF	TGTGCCAGCAGTTCGACTAGTCTTGGCACAGATACGCAGTATTTT
-	-	TRBV19	TRBJ2-3	CASSLRTVSTDTQYF	TGTGCCAGTAGTCTAAGGACAGTTAGCACAGATACGCAGTATTTT
-	few	TRBV27	TRBJ2-6	CASSFISSGANVLTF	TGTGCCAGCAGTTTTATCAGCTCTGGGGCCAACGTCCTGACTTTC
-	-	TRBV5-1	TRBJ1-3	CASSYYIGGGLKSGNTIYF	TGCGCCAGCAGCTATTACATCGGCGGGGGGCTAAAGTCTGGAAACACCATATATTTT
TRBD2	-	TRBV30	TRBJ2-2	CAWSPSGRGTGELFF	TGTGCCTGGAGTCCTAGCGGGAGAGGCACCGGGGAGCTGTTTTTT
TRBD2	many	TRBV18	TRBJ2-7	CASSPGSLAGVNAYEQYF	TGTGCCAGCTCACCAGGGTCCCTAGCGGGAGTGAACGCCTACGAGCAGTACTTC
-	few	TRBV4-3	TRBJ1-3	CASSQVGSGNTIYF	TGCGCCAGCAGCCAAGTCGGTTCTGGAAACACCATATATTTT
-	-	TRBV3-1/TRBV3-2	TRBJ2-3	CASSQGTGSSTDTQYF	TGTGCCAGCAGCCAAGGGACTGGCTCTAGCACAGATACGCAGTATTTT
-	-	TRBV7-8	TRBJ2-2	CASSLNRALVTGELFF	TGTGCCAGCAGCTTAAACAGAGCCCTTGTAACCGGGGAGCTGTTTTTT
-	-	TRBV19	TRBJ1-2	CASSIHGDYGYTF	TGTGCCAGTAGTATTCACGGGGACTATGGCTACACCTTC
TRBD1	-	TRBV5-1	TRBJ1-5	CASSLLFPGQGVYQPQHF	TGCGCCAGCAGCTTGTTATTCCCGGGACAGGGGGTATATCAGCCCCAGCATTTT
TRBD1	-	TRBV5-1	TRBJ1-2	CASSLDRDRPYGYTF	TGCGCCAGCAGCTTAGACCGGGACAGACCCTATGGCTACACCTTC
-	-	TRBV2	TRBJ1-5	CASTTGFNQPQHF	TGTGCCAGCACCACGGGGTTCAATCAGCCCCAGCATTTT
TRBD2	-	TRBV2	TRBJ2-5	CASSEVGGSQETQYF	TGTGCCAGCAGTGAAGTTGGCGGGAGCCAAGAGACCCAGTACTTC
TRBD1	few	TRBV29-1	TRBJ1-4	CSVRQGGSATNEKLFF	TGCAGCGTGCGACAGGGGGGATCGGCAACTAATGAAAAACTGTTTTTT
TRBD1	-	TRBV27	TRBJ2-7	CASSQTRDRAYEQYF	TGTGCCAGCAGTCAAACCCGGGACAGGGCCTACGAGCAGTACTTC
-	-	TRBV4-1	TRBJ2-1	CASSQEPAGAGEQFF	TGCGCCAGCAGCCAAGAGCCCGCGGGGGCGGGTGAGCAGTTCTTC
-	few	TRBV18	TRBJ2-5	CASSQGYQETQYF	TGTGCCAGCTCCCAGGGGTACCAAGAGACCCAGTACTTC
-	-	TRBV18	TRBJ1-4	CASSNAGEKLFF	TGTGCCAGCTCCAATGCAGGGGAAAAACTGTTTTTT
-	-	TRBV9	TRBJ1-6	CASSRSGQTNSPLHF	TGTGCCAGCAGCCGCTCCGGACAGACTAATTCACCCCTCCACTTT
TRBD1	few	TRBV5-1	TRBJ2-2	CASSLGQGRRGELFF	TGCGCCAGCAGCTTGGGACAGGGCCGACGCGGGGAGCTGTTTTTT
-	-	TRBV6-2/TRBV6-3	TRBJ2-7	CASSMTRLYEQYF	TGTGCCAGCAGCATGACTAGATTGTACGAGCAGTACTTC
TRBD2	-	TRBV7-8	TRBJ2-1	CASKKGLAGDNEQFF	TGTGCCAGCAAAAAGGGACTAGCGGGGGACAATGAGCAGTTCTTC
-	-	TRBV4-1	TRBJ2-5	CASSQAPRGGGETQYF	TGCGCCAGCAGCCAAGCACCCAGGGGAGGGGGGGAGACCCAGTACTTC
TRBD1	-	TRBV5-4	TRBJ2-7	CASSRDRGEQYF	TGTGCCAGCAGCCGGGACAGGGGGGAGCAGTACTTC
-	few	TRBV6-5	TRBJ1-4	CASSYRGGEEKLFF	TGTGCCAGCAGTTATAGGGGGGGTGAGGAAAAACTGTTTTTT